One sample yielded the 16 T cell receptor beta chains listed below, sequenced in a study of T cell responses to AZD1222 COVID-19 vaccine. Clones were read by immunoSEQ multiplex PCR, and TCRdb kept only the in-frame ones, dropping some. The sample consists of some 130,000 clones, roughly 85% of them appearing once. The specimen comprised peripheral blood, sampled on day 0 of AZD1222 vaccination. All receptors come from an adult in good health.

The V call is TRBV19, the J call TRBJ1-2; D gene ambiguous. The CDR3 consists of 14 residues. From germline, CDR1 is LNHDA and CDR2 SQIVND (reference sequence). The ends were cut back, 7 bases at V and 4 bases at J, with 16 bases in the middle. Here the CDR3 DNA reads TGTGCCAGTAACGAGAAGGGAAGCCTCTATGGCTACACCTTC. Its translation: CASNEKGSLYGYTF.

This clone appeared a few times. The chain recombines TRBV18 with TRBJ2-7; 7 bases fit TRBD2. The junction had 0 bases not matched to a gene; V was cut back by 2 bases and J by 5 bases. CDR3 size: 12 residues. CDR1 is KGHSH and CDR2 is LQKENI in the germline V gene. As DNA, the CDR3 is TGTGCCAGCTCACCAACTAGCGACGAGCAGTACTTC. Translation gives CASSPTSDEQYF.

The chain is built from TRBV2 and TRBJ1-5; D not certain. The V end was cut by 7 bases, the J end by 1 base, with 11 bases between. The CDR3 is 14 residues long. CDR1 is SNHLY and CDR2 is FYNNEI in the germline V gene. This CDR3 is CASIGGDSNQPQHF. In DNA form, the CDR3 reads TGTGCCAGCATCGGTGGAGACAGCAATCAGCCCCAGCATTTT.

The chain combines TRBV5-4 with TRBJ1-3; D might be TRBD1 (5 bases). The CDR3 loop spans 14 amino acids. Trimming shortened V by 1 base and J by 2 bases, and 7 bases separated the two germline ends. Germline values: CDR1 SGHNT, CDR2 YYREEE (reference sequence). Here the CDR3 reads CASSLRGAGNTIYF. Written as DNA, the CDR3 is TGTGCCAGCAGCTTGAGAGGGGCTGGAAACACCATATATTTT.

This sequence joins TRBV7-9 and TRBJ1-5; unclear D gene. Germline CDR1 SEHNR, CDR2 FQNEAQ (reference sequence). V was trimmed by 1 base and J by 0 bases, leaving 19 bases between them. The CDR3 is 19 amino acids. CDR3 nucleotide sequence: TGTGCCAGCAGCTTAGGTCTCAAGGCTGGAGCAGATAGCAATCAGCCCCAGCATTTT. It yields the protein CASSLGLKAGADSNQPQHF.

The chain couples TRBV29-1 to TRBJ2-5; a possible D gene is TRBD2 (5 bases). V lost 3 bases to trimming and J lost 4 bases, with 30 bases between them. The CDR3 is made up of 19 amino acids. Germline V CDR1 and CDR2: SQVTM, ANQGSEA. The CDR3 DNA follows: TGCAGCGTTGACACCCCCCTCAGCATCGAGGGATTGACAAGAGAGACCCAGTACTTC. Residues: CSVDTPLSIEGLTRETQYF.

The CDR3 sequence: CASSQGPSSGNTIYF. The CDR3 nucleotides read TGTGCCAGCAGCCAGGGACCGTCCAGTGGAAACACCATATATTTT. The chain joins TRBV9 to TRBJ1-3, with D possibly being TRBD1 (5 bases). The CDR3 runs to 15 residues. Germline CDR1 and CDR2: SGDLS and YYNGEE. V was cut by 4 bases and J by 3 bases, with 14 bases left in between.

Here the CDR3 reads CASSLASTSGTTYEQYF. The CDR3 region has the DNA TGTGCCAGCAGCTTAGCGTCAACTAGCGGGACTACCTACGAGCAGTACTTC. The J gene is TRBJ2-7, the V gene TRBV7-2, with 10 bases that match TRBD2. Germline lookup yields CDR1 SGHTA and CDR2 FQGNSA. This CDR3 contains 17 residues. J gave up 2 bases and V 0 bases, and 7 bases lay outside the gene matches.

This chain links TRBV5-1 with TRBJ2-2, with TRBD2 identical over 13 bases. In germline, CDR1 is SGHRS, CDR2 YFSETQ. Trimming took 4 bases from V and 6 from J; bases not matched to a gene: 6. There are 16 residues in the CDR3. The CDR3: CASSPELAGGPGELFF. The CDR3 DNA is TGCGCCAGCAGCCCGGAACTAGCGGGAGGGCCCGGGGAGCTGTTTTTT.

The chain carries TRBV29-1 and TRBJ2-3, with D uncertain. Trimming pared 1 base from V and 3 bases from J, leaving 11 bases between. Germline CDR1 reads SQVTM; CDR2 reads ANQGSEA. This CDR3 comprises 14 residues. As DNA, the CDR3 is TGCAGCGTTGAAGGTGAGACGCGGACAGATACGCAGTATTTT. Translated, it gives CSVEGETRTDTQYF.

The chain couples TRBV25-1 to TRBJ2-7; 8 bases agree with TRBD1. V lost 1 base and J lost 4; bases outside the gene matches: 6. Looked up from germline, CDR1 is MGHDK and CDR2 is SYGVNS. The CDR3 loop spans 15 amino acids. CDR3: CASSEWQGALYEQYF. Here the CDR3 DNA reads TGTGCCAGCAGTGAATGGCAGGGGGCGTTATACGAGCAGTACTTC.

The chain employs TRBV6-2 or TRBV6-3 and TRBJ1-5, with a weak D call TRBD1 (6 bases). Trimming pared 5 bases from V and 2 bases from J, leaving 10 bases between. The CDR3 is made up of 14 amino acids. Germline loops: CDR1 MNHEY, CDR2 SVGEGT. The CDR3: CASSRAGGNQPQHF. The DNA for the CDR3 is TGTGCCAGCAGTCGGGCAGGGGGCAATCAGCCCCAGCATTTT.

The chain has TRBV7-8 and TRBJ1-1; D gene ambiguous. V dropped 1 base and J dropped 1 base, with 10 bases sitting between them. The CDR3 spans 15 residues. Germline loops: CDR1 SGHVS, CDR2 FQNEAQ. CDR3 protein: CASSLEVLGNTEAFF. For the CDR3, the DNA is TGTGCCAGCAGCTTAGAGGTTTTAGGGAACACTGAAGCTTTCTTT.

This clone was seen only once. DNA of the CDR3: TGTGCCAGCAGCTTAGTTTTACAGGGGCAAGAGACCCAGTACTTC. Its protein product is CASSLVLQGQETQYF. This chain connects TRBV7-2 to TRBJ2-5; the match to TRBD1 covers 7 bases. Germline V CDR1 and CDR2: SGHTA, FQGNSA. Losses at the gene ends were 1 base for V and 2 bases for J; bases not matched to a gene: 4. The CDR3 runs to 15 residues.

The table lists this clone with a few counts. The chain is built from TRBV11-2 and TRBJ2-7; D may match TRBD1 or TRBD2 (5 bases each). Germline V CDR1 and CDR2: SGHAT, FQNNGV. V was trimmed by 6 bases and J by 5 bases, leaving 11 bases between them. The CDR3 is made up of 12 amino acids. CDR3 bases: TGTGCCAGCAGTTCCCTGGGGGACGAGCAGTACTTC. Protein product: CASSSLGDEQYF.

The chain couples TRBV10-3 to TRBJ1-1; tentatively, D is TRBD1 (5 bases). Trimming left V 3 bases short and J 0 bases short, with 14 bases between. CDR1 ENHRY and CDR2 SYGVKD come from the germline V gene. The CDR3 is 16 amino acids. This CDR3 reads CAISEPLEGMNTEAFF. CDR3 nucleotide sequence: TGTGCCATCAGTGAACCATTGGAGGGGATGAACACTGAAGCTTTCTTT.